Listed here is a single TCR beta chain. Antigen specificity is unknown. The sample originates from a study of cytomegalovirus exposure and HLA in healthy donors. Findings and limits, study-wide: V- and J-gene trimming of TCR beta was linked (in a later analysis) to a missense DCLRE1C variant. In a later analysis, donors in an Asian-associated ancestry cluster reportedly had fewer N-insertions in productive TCRs than the cohort mean. For most TCR beta V segments, an earlier analysis put the productive rate at about 87% or about 30% of the time. More clonal expansion characterized HLA-associated TCR beta chains than equally common others in a later analysis.

Germline V lookup: CDR1 SGHNT, CDR2 YYREEE (reference sequence). The CDR3 is 15 residues long. V shed 4 bases and J 6 bases; nucleotides not matched to a gene: 7. This PCR relied on a set of 60 Vbeta primers and 13 Jbeta primers. Produced via immunoSEQ multiplex PCR; TCRdb's table is partial and in-frame only. Counted here are 150,000 to 200,000 clones, around 79% occurring once; the ten biggest clones make up roughly 0.5%. This clonotype was obtained from a woman between 50 and 59 years old in good health and CMV-seronegative. The sample was PBMCs. The V gene is TRBV5-4, the J gene TRBJ2-1; 10 bases match TRBD2. CDR3 DNA sequence: TGTGCCAGCAGCCGGGAGCTAGCGGGGGTCAATGAGCAGTTCTTC. This translates into CASSRELAGVNEQFF.